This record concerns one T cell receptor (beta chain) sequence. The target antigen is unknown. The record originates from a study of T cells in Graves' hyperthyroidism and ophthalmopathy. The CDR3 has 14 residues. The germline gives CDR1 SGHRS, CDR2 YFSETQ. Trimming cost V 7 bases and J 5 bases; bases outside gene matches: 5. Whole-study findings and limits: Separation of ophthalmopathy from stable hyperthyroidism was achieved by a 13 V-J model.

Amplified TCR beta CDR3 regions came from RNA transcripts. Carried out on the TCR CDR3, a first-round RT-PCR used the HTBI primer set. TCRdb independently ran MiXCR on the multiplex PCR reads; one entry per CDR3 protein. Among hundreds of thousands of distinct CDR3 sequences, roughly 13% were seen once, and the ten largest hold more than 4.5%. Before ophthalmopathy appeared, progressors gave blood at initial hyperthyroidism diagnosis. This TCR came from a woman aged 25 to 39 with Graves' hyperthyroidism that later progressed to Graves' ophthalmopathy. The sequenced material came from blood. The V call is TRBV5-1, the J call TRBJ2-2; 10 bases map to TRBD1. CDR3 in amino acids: CASELGQGTGELFF. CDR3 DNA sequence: TGCGCCAGCGAGCTGGGACAGGGGACCGGGGAGCTGTTTTTT.